The following is a T cell receptor beta chain sequence with its context. Per the germline V gene, CDR1 is SGHKS and CDR2 is YYEKEE (reference sequence). The CDR3 length is 15 residues. Trimming removed 4 bases from V and 7 bases from J; junction bases left unmatched: 10. Profiling relied on immunoSEQ multiplex PCR, and the TCRdb table lists in-frame clones only, not all of them. The sample has over 850,000 clones; about four fifths are singletons. The sample comes from a study of shared clonotypes between healthy human individuals. This TCR derives from a man aged 18-30 years in good health. Some clones in this sample may be carry-over from other donors' samples. The chain has TRBV5-5 and TRBJ1-2, with 10 bases aligning to TRBD1. The sequencing sample was made of memory CD4+ T cells from PBMCs. Subset described: CD45RA-negative fraction. This CDR3 reads CASSEGTGVWFGYTF. The CDR3 DNA is TGTGCCAGCAGCGAAGGGACAGGGGTTTGGTTTGGCTACACCTTC.